In this sample, the clone carrying this T cell receptor beta chain turned up a few times. Its antigen remains unidentified. The data are from a study of identical twins. CDR1 and CDR2 (germline): SGHTA, FQGNSA. The CDR3 is made up of 17 amino acids. V shed 5 bases and J 1 base; nucleotides not matched to a gene: 11. Study-wide results and caveats: Out-of-frame alpha sequences that twins shared showed excess low generation probability.

Every sampled donor was Caucasian and healthy. TCRdb used MiXCR to reprocess the 5' RACE reads, holding one entry per CDR3 protein. The sample records some 690,000 distinct CDR3 sequences, 21% being singletons. This sample was shared with a second study, whose subject was T cells expressing NK-cell markers. That source adds: T cells sorted in several experiments were restricted to alpha-beta TCR T cells by an anti-gamma-delta TCR antibody. About six donors showed dominant NKG2C+ clonotypes comprising about 1.0-7.5% of their CD8+ T cells.

Sequencing used PBMCs. The sequence came from a woman aged 18 to 35 in good health. The chain links TRBV7-2 to TRBJ2-3, with 8 positions matching TRBD2. CDR3 residues: CASSPHRGGRGTDTQYF. CDR3 nucleotide sequence: TGTGCCAGCAGCCCCCACCGCGGGGGGAGAGGCACAGATACGCAGTATTTT.